This T cell receptor (beta chain) appears in the sequencing data of a study of CD4 T cells in relation to SARS-CoV-2 and coronaviruses. General study findings and limits: Roughly 65% of donors had memory CD4+ clonotypes crossrecognizing SARS-CoV-2 and common cold coronavirus spike. Compared with monoreactive clones, crossreactive clones showed significantly weaker SARS-CoV-2 expansion.

Uncultured naive and memory CD4+ T cells supplied DNA for deep TCR-beta sequencing. Sequenced by immunoSEQ multiplex PCR; TCRdb stores in-frame clones only, minus some. The profile shows roughly 68,000 clones, about 92% of them singletons. Remarks on this clone: Its antigen remains unidentified.

Before the COVID-19 pandemic, during about 2011-2019, CD4+ T cells were taken from unexposed donors. Material: naive CD4+ T cells from PBMCs. Subset: naive CD4+ T cells isolated by negative enrichment. This receptor was identified in a human donor in good health.

The CDR3 loop is CASSLRLAGGNEQFF. In DNA form, the CDR3 reads TGTGCCAGCAGCTTGAGACTAGCGGGGGGCAATGAGCAGTTCTTC. The V and J genes are TRBV5-8 and TRBJ2-1; 13 positions agree with TRBD2. CDR1 and CDR2 (germline): SGHTS, YDEGEE. V lost 1 base to trimming and J lost 6 bases; unmatched junction nucleotides: 1. The CDR3 runs 15 residues.